These 29 T cell receptor beta chains share one sample of origin, sequenced in a study of CD8 T cells in Susac syndrome. RNA totalling roughly 0.5 to 1 ug underwent reverse transcription with random hexamers. TCRdb called the immunoSEQ multiplex PCR reads again in MiXCR, with one record for every CDR3 protein. The sample yields 150,000 to 200,000 distinct CDR3 sequences, around 95% seen once. Specimen: CD4+ T cells from PBMCs. The receptors shown here come from a human donor in good health.

The chain carries TRBV12-3 or TRBV12-4 and TRBJ1-2; 8 nucleotides align to TRBD1. The CDR3 is 13 residues long. Losses at the gene ends were 7 bases for V and 7 bases for J; bases not matched to a gene: 8. The CDR3 protein is CASTSGQGGGYTF. The CDR3 bases are TGTGCCAGCACTTCAGGACAGGGAGGTGGCTACACCTTC.

Here the CDR3 reads CASSLSHSERQYF. CDR3 nucleotide sequence: TGTGCCAGCAGTTTAAGCCACTCTGAGCGGCAGTACTTC. This chain uses TRBV27 with TRBJ2-7, with D unclear. Germline loops: CDR1 MNHEY, CDR2 SMNVEV (reference sequence). There are 13 residues in the CDR3. The V and J ends lost 2 bases and 9 bases respectively, with 14 bases between them.

The gene calls are TRBV7-2 and TRBJ2-5; D is uncertain. CDR1 is SGHTA and CDR2 is FQGNSA in the germline V gene. V gave up 1 base and J gave up 7 bases, with 13 bases separating them. This CDR3 has 14 amino acids. CDR3 region: CASSLEGPRRTQYF. CDR3 coding DNA: TGTGCCAGCAGCTTAGAAGGGCCCAGACGGACCCAGTACTTC.

The genes are TRBV27 and TRBJ2-7; D is possibly TRBD2 (6 bases). The CDR3 spans 14 residues. CDR1 MNHEY and CDR2 SMNVEV come from the germline V gene (reference sequence). The V end was cut by 4 bases, the J end by 2 bases, with 12 bases between. CDR3 sequence (DNA): TGTGCCAGCAGTTCTTTAGCGGTGACCTACGAGCAGTACTTC. This codes for CASSSLAVTYEQYF.

The rearrangement links TRBV3-1 to TRBJ1-1, with D tentatively TRBD1 (5 bases). Trimming took 2 bases from V and 3 from J, leaving 10 bases between them. CDR1 is LGHDT and CDR2 is YNNKEL in the germline V gene (reference sequence). The CDR3 has 14 amino acids. CDR3 in DNA: TGTGCCAGCAGCCAAAAAGGGGCGGACACTGAAGCTTTCTTT. Translation: CASSQKGADTEAFF.

The chain combines TRBV2 with TRBJ2-5; maybe TRBD1 (5 bases). The CDR3 is 14 amino acids. V was clipped by 4 bases and J by 4 bases, with 13 bases between them. Germline CDR1 reads SNHLY; CDR2 reads FYNNEI. In nucleotides, the CDR3 is TGTGCCAGCAGTGGCGGCTGGCAGGGAGAGACCCAGTACTTC. The encoded protein is CASSGGWQGETQYF. The full variable domain, rest sourced from reference TRBV2 and TRBJ2-5, is EPEVTQTPSHQVTQMGQEVILRCVPISNHLYFYWYRQILGQKVEFLVSFYNNEISEKSEIFDDQFSVERPDGSNFTLKIRSTKLEDSAMYFCASSGGWQGETQYFGPGTRLLVL.

This clonotype was counted once. This chain links TRBV9 with TRBJ2-1, with 7 bases fitting TRBD2. The germline V gene has CDR1 SGDLS and CDR2 YYNGEE. This CDR3 comprises 15 residues. V lost 2 bases and J lost 5; bases outside the gene matches: 7. CDR3 sequence (DNA): TGTGCCAGCAGCGTGTCGGGGGGACCGAACAATGAGCAGTTCTTC. Its protein is CASSVSGGPNNEQFF.

The J gene is TRBJ2-3, the V gene TRBV20-1; 12 bases map to TRBD2. The germline CDR1 and CDR2 sequences are DFQATT and SNEGSKA (reference sequence). The CDR3 spans 15 residues. Trimming removed 0 bases from V and 7 bases from J; junction bases left unmatched: 5. The CDR3 region has the DNA TGCAGTGCTAGAGATCCCCTAGCGGGGGGGAATACGCAGTATTTT. Protein: CSARDPLAGGNTQYF.

This chain connects TRBV6-5 to TRBJ1-2; D gene ambiguous. V was cut by 6 bases and J by 5 bases, with 7 bases left in between. The germline V gene encodes CDR1 MNHEY and CDR2 SVGAGI. There are 11 residues in the CDR3. CDR3: CASSSVYGYTF. CDR3 coding DNA: TGTGCCAGCAGCAGTGTGTATGGCTACACCTTC.

This chain uses TRBV13 with TRBJ1-5, with 8 bases that match TRBD1. Unmatched junction bases numbered 5, after V lost 2 bases and J lost 2 bases. This CDR3 is 16 amino acids long. Germline CDR1 reads PRHDT; CDR2 reads FYEKMQ (reference sequence). The CDR3 region is CASSLRQGRGNQPQHF. As DNA, the CDR3 is TGTGCCAGCAGCTTACGACAGGGGCGAGGCAATCAGCCCCAGCATTTT.

The chain joins TRBV4-3 to TRBJ2-1; the D gene is possibly TRBD1 (5 bases). This CDR3 is 16 amino acids long. CDR1 and CDR2 (germline): LGHNA, YSLEER. Between the trimmed V and J ends, which lost 0 bases and 4 bases, there was a span of 13 bases. The CDR3 loop is CASSQDSPDSYNEQFF. CDR3 coding DNA: TGCGCCAGCAGCCAAGATTCCCCCGACAGTTACAATGAGCAGTTCTTC.

The chain links TRBV4-2 to TRBJ1-5; the D is unclear. V shed 2 bases and J shed 1 base, with 15 bases lying between them. The CDR3 totals 17 residues. Germline V gives CDR1 LGHNA, CDR2 YNFKEQ. The CDR3 DNA reads TGTGCCAGCAGCCAATCTGTTCTTGTGGGGAGCAATCAGCCCCAGCATTTT. Residues: CASSQSVLVGSNQPQHF.

This chain joins TRBV20-1 and TRBJ2-1; TRBD2 matches at 7 bases. V lost 1 base and J lost 11; bases outside the gene matches: 2. The germline CDR1 and CDR2 sequences are DFQATT and SNEGSKA (reference sequence). The CDR3 sequence is 11 residues long. The chain's CDR3 is CSARGGSQQFF. The CDR3 nucleotides read TGCAGTGCTAGAGGCGGGAGCCAGCAGTTCTTC.

The chain carries TRBV20-1 and TRBJ2-7, with D perhaps TRBD1 (5 bases). CDR3 length: 11 amino acids. V was shortened by 3 bases and J by 2 bases, with 5 bases between the two germline ends. Germline CDR1 DFQATT, CDR2 SNEGSKA (reference sequence). The CDR3, as DNA: TGCAGTGCTAGGGACACCTACGAGCAGTACTTC. This translates into CSARDTYEQYF.

This chain joins TRBV12-3 or TRBV12-4 and TRBJ1-1; D remains unclear. V was clipped by 5 bases and J by 1 base, with 8 bases between them. The CDR3 covers 13 residues. The CDR3 reads CASSLHSNTEAFF. Written as DNA, the CDR3 is TGTGCCAGCAGTCTCCATTCGAACACTGAAGCTTTCTTT.

This clonotype was observed once. The chain uses TRBV12-3 or TRBV12-4 and TRBJ2-1; D unresolved. The CDR3 length is 15 residues. V lost 6 bases to trimming and J lost 6 bases, with 18 bases between them. CDR3 protein: CASSPGYRGFNEQFF. As DNA, the CDR3 is TGTGCCAGCAGCCCTGGCTACCGTGGATTCAATGAGCAGTTCTTC.

The CDR3: CAWEGGRTDTQYF. CDR3 sequence (DNA): TGTGCCTGGGAAGGCGGACGCACAGATACGCAGTATTTT. This chain uses TRBV30 with TRBJ2-3; no clear D gene. V shed 5 bases and J shed 1 base, with 10 bases lying between them. The CDR3 extends over 13 amino acids. The germline V gene encodes CDR1 GTSNPN and CDR2 SVGIG (reference sequence).

The rearrangement joins TRBV5-1 to TRBJ1-5; 7 bases are a match to TRBD1. The length of the CDR3 is 14 residues. V was pared by 4 bases and J by 5 bases, with 6 bases of the junction left unmatched. Germline V gene lookup returns CDR1 SGHRS and CDR2 YFSETQ. CDR3 in amino acids: CASSPGTEDQPQHF. In DNA form, the CDR3 reads TGCGCCAGCAGCCCCGGGACAGAGGATCAGCCCCAGCATTTT.

The rearrangement joins TRBV7-2 to TRBJ2-7, with a possible D match to TRBD2 (5 bases). V was cut by 3 bases and J by 3 bases, with 9 bases left in between. CDR1 is SGHTA, CDR2 FQGNSA, per germline. This CDR3 is 13 amino acids long. CDR3: CASSFTGNYEQYF. The CDR3 DNA sequence: TGTGCCAGCAGCTTTACGGGAAACTACGAGCAGTACTTC.

The rearrangement joins TRBV20-1 to TRBJ2-5; 7 bases are shared with TRBD1. In germline, CDR1 is DFQATT, CDR2 SNEGSKA (reference sequence). V was pared by 2 bases and J by 3 bases, with 0 bases of the junction left unmatched. The CDR3 has 12 amino acids. The CDR3 spells CSARTGEETQYF. CDR3 DNA sequence: TGCAGTGCTAGAACAGGGGAAGAGACCCAGTACTTC.

This chain joins TRBV5-1 and TRBJ1-1; 8 bases are a match to TRBD1. Germline CDR1 is SGHRS and CDR2 is YFSETQ. This CDR3 has 14 residues. Trimming took 4 bases from V and 1 from J; bases not matched to a gene: 3. This chain's CDR3 is CASSEGQENTEAFF. The CDR3 DNA reads as TGCGCCAGCAGCGAGGGACAGGAGAACACTGAAGCTTTCTTT. Using reference TRBV5-1 and TRBJ1-1 for the parts outside the CDR3, the full variable domain is KAGVTQTPRYLIKTRGQQVTLSCSPISGHRSVSWYQQTPGQGLQFLFEYFSETQRNKGNFPGRFSGRQFSNSRSEMNVSTLELGDSALYLCASSEGQENTEAFFGQGTRLTVV.

The V call is TRBV5-4, the J call TRBJ1-5; D call uncertain. CDR3 size: 13 residues. Germline V lookup: CDR1 SGHNT, CDR2 YYREEE (reference sequence). Trimming removed 0 bases at V and 0 bases at J, with 1 base between. As DNA, the CDR3 is TGTGCCAGCAGCTTGGATAGCAATCAGCCCCAGCATTTT. It encodes CASSLDSNQPQHF. The whole variable domain, filled in from reference TRBV5-4 and TRBJ1-5, reads ETGVTQSPTHLIKTRGQQVTLRCSSQSGHNTVSWYQQALGQGPQFIFQYYREEENGRGNFPPRFSGLQFPNYSSELNVNALELDDSALYLCASSLDSNQPQHFGDGTRLSIL.

This chain joins TRBV5-6 and TRBJ2-1; 8 bases fit TRBD1. Germline loops: CDR1 SGHDT, CDR2 YYEEEE. With V trimmed by 2 bases and J by 8 bases, 6 bases remained unmatched. This CDR3 is 14 amino acids long. CDR3 protein: CASSFRDRHHEQFF. CDR3 in DNA: TGTGCCAGCAGCTTCCGGGACAGGCACCATGAGCAGTTCTTC. The entire variable domain, with the rest obtained from reference TRBV5-6 and TRBJ2-1, is as follows: DAGVTQSPTHLIKTRGQQVTLRCSPKSGHDTVSWYQQALGQGPQFIFQYYEEEERQRGNFPDRFSGHQFPNYSSELNVNALLLGDSALYLCASSFRDRHHEQFFGPGTRLTVL.

This sequence joins TRBV29-1 and TRBJ2-3; D is unclear. This CDR3 is built from 12 residues. Germline V gene sequence: CDR1 SQVTM, CDR2 ANQGSEA. The V end was cut by 3 bases, the J end by 1 base, with 5 bases between. The CDR3 spells CSVEAGTDTQYF. CDR3 in DNA: TGCAGCGTTGAGGCAGGCACAGATACGCAGTATTTT.

This rearrangement joins TRBV29-1 to TRBJ1-1; possible D gene TRBD1, 6 bases. Looked up from germline, CDR1 is SQVTM and CDR2 is ANQGSEA. V was trimmed by 1 base and J by 1 base, leaving 10 bases between them. The CDR3 loop spans 14 amino acids. The CDR3 coding sequence is TGCAGCGTTGAAGGAGGGGGGGCGAACACTGAAGCTTTCTTT. It translates to CSVEGGGANTEAFF.

As concerns this clonotype: An end of the junction differs from the germline gene, which may be a read error. The V and J genes are TRBV19 and TRBJ2-7; tentative D call: TRBD2 (5 bases). The CDR3 loop spans 13 amino acids. The germline V gene has CDR1 LNHDA and CDR2 SQIVND (reference sequence). CDR3 protein: CASSIRESYEQYF. The CDR3 DNA is TGCGCCAGTAGTATTCGGGAATCCTACGAGCAGTACTTC.

The chain has TRBV7-9 and TRBJ1-5, with D perhaps matching TRBD1 (5 bases). Germline-derived CDR1 and CDR2 are SEHNR and FQNEAQ (reference sequence). V lost 8 bases and J lost 5, with 10 bases in between. This CDR3 contains 12 residues. The CDR3 bases are TGTGCCAGCTCCGGGGGGGATCAGCCCCAGCATTTT. Protein: CASSGGDQPQHF.

The chain joins TRBV4-2 to TRBJ2-7, with TRBD1 matching over 8 bases. The V gene end was trimmed by 0 bases and the J gene end by 12 bases; junction bases not matched to a gene: 10. The CDR3 has 14 amino acids. Germline values: CDR1 LGHNA, CDR2 YNFKEQ. The CDR3 is CASSQDSGQGAAYF. In DNA, the CDR3 is TGTGCCAGCAGCCAAGATTCGGGGCAGGGGGCGGCGTACTTC.

The chain has TRBV4-3 and TRBJ1-6, with D perhaps TRBD1 (6 bases). Trimming shortened V by 1 base and J by 10 bases, and 14 bases separated the two germline ends. The germline gives CDR1 LGHNA, CDR2 YSLEER. CDR3 length equals 15 residues. CDR3 in DNA: TGCGCCAGCAGCCAAGCTAGGCCAGGGGAATCACCCCTCCACTTT. Its translation is CASSQARPGESPLHF.